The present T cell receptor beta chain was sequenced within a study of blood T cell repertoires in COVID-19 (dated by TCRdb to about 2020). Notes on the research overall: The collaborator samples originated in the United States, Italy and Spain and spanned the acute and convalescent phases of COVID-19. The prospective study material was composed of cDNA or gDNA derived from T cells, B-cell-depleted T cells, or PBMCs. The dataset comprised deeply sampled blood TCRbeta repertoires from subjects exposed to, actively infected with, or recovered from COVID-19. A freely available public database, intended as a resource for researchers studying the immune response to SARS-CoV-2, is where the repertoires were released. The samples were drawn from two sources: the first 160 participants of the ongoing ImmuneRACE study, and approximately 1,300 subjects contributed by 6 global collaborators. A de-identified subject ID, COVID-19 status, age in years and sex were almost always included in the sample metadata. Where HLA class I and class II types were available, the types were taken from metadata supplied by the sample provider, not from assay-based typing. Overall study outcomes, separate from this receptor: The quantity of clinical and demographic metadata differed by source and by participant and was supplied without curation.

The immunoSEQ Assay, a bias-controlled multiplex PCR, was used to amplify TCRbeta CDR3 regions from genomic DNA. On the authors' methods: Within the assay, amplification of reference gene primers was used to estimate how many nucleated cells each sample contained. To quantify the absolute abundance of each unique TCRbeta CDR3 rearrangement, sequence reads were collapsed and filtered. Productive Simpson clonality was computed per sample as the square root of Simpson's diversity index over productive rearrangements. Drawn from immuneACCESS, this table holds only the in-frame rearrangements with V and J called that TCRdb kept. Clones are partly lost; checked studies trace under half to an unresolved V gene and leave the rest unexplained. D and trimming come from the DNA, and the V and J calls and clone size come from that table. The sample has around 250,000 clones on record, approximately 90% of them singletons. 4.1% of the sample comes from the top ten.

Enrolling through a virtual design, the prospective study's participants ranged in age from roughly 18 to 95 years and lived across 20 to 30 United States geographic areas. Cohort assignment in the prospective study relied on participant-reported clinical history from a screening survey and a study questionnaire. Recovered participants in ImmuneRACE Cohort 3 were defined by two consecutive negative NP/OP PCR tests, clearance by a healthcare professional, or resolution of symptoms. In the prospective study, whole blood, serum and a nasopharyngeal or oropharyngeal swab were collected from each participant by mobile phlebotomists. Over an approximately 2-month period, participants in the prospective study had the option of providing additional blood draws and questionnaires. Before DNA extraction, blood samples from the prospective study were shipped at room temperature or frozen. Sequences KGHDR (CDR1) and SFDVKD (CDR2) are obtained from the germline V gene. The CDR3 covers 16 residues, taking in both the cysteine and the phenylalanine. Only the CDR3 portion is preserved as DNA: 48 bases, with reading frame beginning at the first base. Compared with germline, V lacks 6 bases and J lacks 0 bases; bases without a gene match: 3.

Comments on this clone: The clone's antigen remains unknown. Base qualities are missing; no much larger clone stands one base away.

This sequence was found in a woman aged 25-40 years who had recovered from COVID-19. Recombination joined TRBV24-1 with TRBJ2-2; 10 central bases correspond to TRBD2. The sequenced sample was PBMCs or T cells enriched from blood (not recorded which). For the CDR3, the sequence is CATSRTSGSNTGELFF. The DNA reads TGTGCCACCAGTCGGACTAGCGGTTCGAACACCGGGGAGCTGTTTTTT.